These 15 T cell receptor beta chains were all obtained from the same sample, sequenced in a study of cytomegalovirus exposure and HLA in healthy donors (dated by TCRdb to about 2017). The method was the immunoSEQ multiplex PCR assay. For the multiplex PCR, a mixture combining 60 forward primers for TCR Vbeta segments and 13 reverse primers for TCR Jbeta segments was used. TCRdb took this table from immuneACCESS and kept in-frame rearrangements with V and J called. Such tables lack part of the clones; where checked against another copy, unresolved V genes explain under half of the gap, and the rest is unexplained. The table for this sample lists some 200,000 clones. Around 6% of the sample rests with the top ten. Sequenced: PBMCs. Receptor source: a man between 25 and 39 years old in good health and CMV-seronegative.

The gene calls are TRBV11-3 and TRBJ2-1, with D perhaps matching TRBD2 (5 bases). From germline, CDR1 is SGHNT and CDR2 YENEEA. The CDR3 contains 12 residues. V dropped 3 bases and J dropped 10 bases, with 10 bases sitting between them. CDR3 loop: CASSFNSGEQFF. DNA of the CDR3: TGTGCCAGCAGCTTCAATTCGGGAGAGCAGTTCTTC. The complete variable domain, with remaining parts taken from reference TRBV11-3 and TRBJ2-1, reads EAGVVQSPRYKIIEKKQPVAFWCNPISGHNTLYWYLQNLGQGPELLIRYENEEAVDDSQLPKDRFSAERLKGVDSTLKIQPAELGDSAVYLCASSFNSGEQFFGPGTRLTVL.

CDR3 loop: CASSLDKGEAFF. In DNA, the CDR3 is TGTGCCAGCAGCTTAGATAAGGGGGAAGCTTTCTTT. The V and J genes are TRBV7-3 and TRBJ1-1; a possible D gene is TRBD1 (5 bases). The CDR3 is 12 amino acids. In germline, CDR1 is SGHTA, CDR2 FQGTGA. V dropped 2 bases and J dropped 8 bases, with 9 bases sitting between them.

The chain couples TRBV2 to TRBJ1-5, with 9 bases lining up with TRBD1. The CDR3 runs 14 residues. Germline CDR1 reads SNHLY; CDR2 reads FYNNEI. The V gene end was trimmed by 5 bases and the J gene end by 4 bases; junction bases not matched to a gene: 3. The CDR3 DNA reads as TGTGCCAGCAGTCGACAGGGGGAGAATCAGCCCCAGCATTTT. Translated, it gives CASSRQGENQPQHF.

The CDR3 reads CASSHRDTIPYEQYF. In nucleotides, the CDR3 is TGTGCCAGCAGCCATCGGGACACTATTCCCTACGAGCAGTACTTC. The chain links TRBV7-9 to TRBJ2-7; possible D gene TRBD1, 6 bases. V was clipped by 5 bases and J by 2 bases, with 16 bases between them. This CDR3 is 15 amino acids long. The V gene's germline CDR1 is SEHNR and CDR2 FQNEAQ (reference sequence).

The chain is built from TRBV27 and TRBJ2-5; D gene uncertain. This CDR3 region has 12 residues. Germline-derived CDR1 and CDR2 are MNHEY and SMNVEV (reference sequence). The V end lost 5 bases, the J end lost 0 bases, and 4 bases lay between the germline ends. The CDR3 is CASSPNQETQYF. DNA of the CDR3: TGTGCCAGCAGTCCCAACCAAGAGACCCAGTACTTC.

The chain uses TRBV18 and TRBJ2-7; D perhaps matches TRBD1 (5 bases). The germline gives CDR1 KGHSH, CDR2 LQKENI. V lost 2 bases, J lost 3 bases, and 14 bases lay in between. The CDR3 has 15 amino acids. CDR3 nucleotides: TGTGCCAGCTCACCAGAGTTGGACAAGTACTACGAGCAGTACTTC. Translating it yields CASSPELDKYYEQYF.

The chain combines TRBV4-1 with TRBJ1-1, with D possibly TRBD1 on 6 matching bases. V dropped 4 bases and J dropped 1 base, with 7 bases sitting between them. The CDR3 loop spans 13 amino acids. Germline lookup yields CDR1 MGHRA and CDR2 YSYEKL. The CDR3 is CASSPRGNTEAFF. The CDR3 DNA sequence: TGCGCCAGCAGCCCCAGGGGGAACACTGAAGCTTTCTTT.

This chain joins TRBV30 and TRBJ1-2, with D hard to call. This CDR3 has 13 residues. CDR1 is GTSNPN and CDR2 is SVGIG in the germline V gene (reference sequence). Deletions cut 1 base from V and 4 bases from J, with 10 bases between. DNA of the CDR3: TGTGCCTGGAGTGGAACATCACCCTATGGCTACACCTTC. Its translation is CAWSGTSPYGYTF.

This sequence joins TRBV18 and TRBJ2-3; tentative D call: TRBD1 (6 bases). V lost 3 bases and J lost 1, with 14 bases in between. Per germline, CDR1 KGHSH and CDR2 LQKENI. CDR3 size: 16 residues. The CDR3 spells CASSPQGLGGTDTQYF. DNA of the CDR3: TGTGCCAGCTCACCGCAGGGGCTCGGAGGCACAGATACGCAGTATTTT.

The CDR3 DNA is TGTGCAAGTCGCAGCCGGCTGTCCCCCCGGAGGACTGAAGCTTTCTTT. Its translation: CASRSRLSPRRTEAFF. This chain uses TRBV12-2 with TRBJ1-1. TRBV12-2 is a pseudogene. This CDR3 comprises 16 residues.

CDR3 protein: CASSRRGGTLNTEAFF. As DNA, the CDR3 is TGCGCCAGCAGCCGGCGAGGGGGCACCTTGAACACTGAAGCTTTCTTT. The gene calls are TRBV4-1 and TRBJ1-1, with 7 positions matching TRBD1. The trim removed 4 bases at V and 0 bases at J, leaving 8 bases unmatched. Germline assignment: CDR1 MGHRA and CDR2 YSYEKL. This CDR3 comprises 16 residues.

The chain has TRBV11-3 and TRBJ2-3; 14 positions match TRBD2. This CDR3 region has 16 residues. CDR1 is SGHNT and CDR2 is YENEEA in the germline V gene. Trimming removed 5 bases from V and 2 bases from J; junction bases left unmatched: 3. The CDR3 region has the DNA TGTGCCAGCAGCACGGGACTAGCGGGGGACACAGATACGCAGTATTTT. It encodes CASSTGLAGDTDTQYF.

The chain has TRBV12-5 and TRBJ1-6; D call uncertain. Deletions cut 5 bases from V and 6 bases from J, with 5 bases between. In germline, CDR1 is LGHNT, CDR2 FRNRAP. This CDR3 contains 12 residues. CDR3 residues: CASGPSNSPLHF. In DNA form, the CDR3 reads TGTGCTAGTGGTCCCTCTAATTCACCCCTCCACTTT.

The V and J genes are TRBV15 and TRBJ2-7; the D gene is possibly TRBD2 (7 bases). CDR1 is LNHNV and CDR2 is YYDKDF in the germline V gene (reference sequence). The V end lost 0 bases, the J end lost 3 bases, and 12 bases lay between the germline ends. CDR3 size: 15 residues. For the CDR3, the DNA is TGTGCCACCAGCAGAGATCGGGGGGCCGGCTACGAGCAGTACTTC. It translates to CATSRDRGAGYEQYF.

This chain connects TRBV25-1 to TRBJ1-6; a possible D gene is TRBD1 (5 bases). The germline V and J ends were trimmed by 4 bases and 8 bases, with 9 bases remaining between them. The CDR3 totals 13 residues. Germline CDR1 reads MGHDK; CDR2 reads SYGVNS. CDR3 region: CASSGQMDSPLHF. In DNA, the CDR3 is TGTGCCAGCAGTGGACAGATGGATTCACCCCTCCACTTT. The full variable domain, with the rest looked up from reference TRBV25-1 and TRBJ1-6, is EADIYQTPRYLVIGTGKKITLECSQTMGHDKMYWYQQDPGMELHLIHYSYGVNSTEKGDLSSESTVSRIRTEHFPLTLESARPSHTSQYLCASSGQMDSPLHFGNGTRLTVT.